This T cell receptor (beta chain) is drawn from a study of blood T cell repertoires in COVID-19. Study information: Some COVID-19 samples were acute and others convalescent; all came from the United States, Italy and Spain. PBMCs, B-cell-depleted T cells, or T cells were the source of the cDNA or gDNA that made up the material.

This clone has a single count. Trimming pared 1 base from V and 0 bases from J, leaving 14 bases between. Germline-derived CDR1 and CDR2 are SGHTS and YDEGEE. This CDR3 spans 16 amino acids. Study processing details: Reference gene primer amplification in the assay estimated nucleated cell counts. Profiled with immunoSEQ multiplex PCR; TCRdb holds only in-frame clones, not every one. The V and J calls and the clone size are those of that table, but D and trimming were determined from the DNA. The sample carries 150,000 to 200,000 clones, around 90% recorded once. The sequenced sample was peripheral blood. This TCR derives from a man aged 35-49 years with active or convalescent COVID-19. The chain employs TRBV5-8 and TRBJ2-7, with D hard to call. In DNA, the CDR3 is TGTGCCAGCAGCTTGTTACGCAGGTCCCTCTCCTACGAGCAGTACTTC. This translates into CASSLLRRSLSYEQYF.